The T cell receptor (beta chain) under discussion was sequenced for a study of CD8+CD57+ T cells in acquired aplastic anemia. The template used for profiling TCR beta VDJ and CDR3 was genomic DNA. TCRdb recomputed calls from the reads with MiXCR, one row per CDR3 protein. The table records roughly 240,000 distinct CDR3 sequences, approximately 50% of them present only once. Flow cytometry had shown expanded CD8+CD57+ cells in the patients chosen for sequencing. Acquired aplastic anemia of severe grade affected all patients. General study points: Levels of CD8+ Simpson's diversity were not significantly distinct in patients versus controls.

This CDR3 has 13 amino acids. Germline trimming cut 7 bases from V and 4 bases from J; bases unmatched to any gene: 5. Germline CDR1 reads SNHLY; CDR2 reads FYNNEI. With regard to this clonotype: Its antigen is not known.

The sequence derives from a human donor with aplastic anemia. The chain links TRBV2 to TRBJ2-3; TRBD1 matches at 7 bases. The sample was sorted CD4+, CD8+, or CD8+CD57+ T cells (not recorded which) from PBMCs. CDR3: CASKIRGSDTQYF. The CDR3 DNA reads as TGTGCCAGCAAAATCAGGGGGTCAGATACGCAGTATTTT.